A selection of T cell receptor beta chains follows, all from one sample in a study of graft-versus-host responses after intestinal transplantation. This table comes from immunoSEQ multiplex PCR, and its TCRdb copy is limited to in-frame clones, with some not included. The sample includes tens of thousands of clones, about nine tenths seen only once; the top ten take 6.7%. This specimen consisted of bone marrow, obtained approximately 100 weeks after intestinal transplantation. The origin of the receptors is a human patient who received an intestinal transplant, so some T cells may come from the graft donor. Both conserved end residues are part of each CDR3. A D gene is named only where the DNA matches it firmly. Clone sizes are given selectively: once, few, many, or a class where the clone is expanded.

length,size,V,D,J,DNA,CDR3
18,.,TRBV2,.,TRBJ2-7,TGTGCCAGCAGTGAAGCAGGAGGGGACAGCAGTTTTTCCTACGAGCAGTACTTC,CASSEAGGDSSFSYEQYF
13,.,TRBV10-3,.,TRBJ1-4,TGTGCCATCAGTGGACAGGAAAATGAAAAACTGTTTTTT,CAISGQENEKLFF
12,.,TRBV28,.,TRBJ1-2,TGTGCGGCGGCAGGCCCAAACTATGGCTACACCTTC,CAAAGPNYGYTF
15,.,TRBV5-4,TRBD2,TRBJ2-5,TGTGCCAGCAGCCCAGAACTAGCGTCTCAAGAGACCCAGTACTTC,CASSPELASQETQYF
13,.,TRBV19,.,TRBJ2-7,TGTGCCAGTAAGGTCCAGGGGGGAAACGAGCAGTACTTC,CASKVQGGNEQYF
12,once,TRBV6-6,.,TRBJ1-2,TGTGCCAGCTACGCTGTTGAGGTTGGCTACACCTTC,CASYAVEVGYTF
15,.,TRBV25-1,.,TRBJ2-2,TGTGCCAGCAGTGAAGCGGCTAGCCACACCGGGGAGCTGTTTTTT,CASSEAASHTGELFF
14,.,TRBV28,.,TRBJ1-5,TGTGCCAGCAAGGACGGGAGCGGCAATCAGCCCCAGCATTTT,CASKDGSGNQPQHF
15,.,TRBV6-1,TRBD1,TRBJ1-4,TGTGCCAGCAGTGACCCGGGACAGGGGAGTGAAAAACTGTTTTTT,CASSDPGQGSEKLFF
17,.,TRBV7-6,TRBD1,TRBJ1-2,TGTGCCAGCAGCTTAGAGGGACAGGGACCCTTTAACTATGGCTACACCTTC,CASSLEGQGPFNYGYTF